Only a few counts were recorded for the clone carrying this T cell receptor beta chain. What it binds is not known. PCR primers comprised 60 Vbeta and 13 Jbeta primers. Generated by immunoSEQ multiplex PCR, the TCRdb table keeps only in-frame clones and is missing some. The table records some 180,000 clones, around 75% of them present only once. This sample stems from a study of cytomegalovirus exposure and HLA in healthy donors. Findings and caveats of the study: Sequencing likely generated an artifact that appeared as a cluster of highly shared sequence variants.

Germline V gives CDR1 MNHEY, CDR2 SVGAGI. Trimming cost V 6 bases and J 7 bases; bases outside gene matches: 5. The CDR3 has 14 residues. The V and J genes are TRBV6-5 and TRBJ1-5; 11 positions agree with TRBD1. Sample: PBMCs. This receptor was identified in a male donor in good health and CMV-seronegative. The CDR3, as DNA: TGTGCCAGCAGCTCGGGACAGGGGGAGCAGCCCCAGCATTTT. It encodes CASSSGQGEQPQHF.